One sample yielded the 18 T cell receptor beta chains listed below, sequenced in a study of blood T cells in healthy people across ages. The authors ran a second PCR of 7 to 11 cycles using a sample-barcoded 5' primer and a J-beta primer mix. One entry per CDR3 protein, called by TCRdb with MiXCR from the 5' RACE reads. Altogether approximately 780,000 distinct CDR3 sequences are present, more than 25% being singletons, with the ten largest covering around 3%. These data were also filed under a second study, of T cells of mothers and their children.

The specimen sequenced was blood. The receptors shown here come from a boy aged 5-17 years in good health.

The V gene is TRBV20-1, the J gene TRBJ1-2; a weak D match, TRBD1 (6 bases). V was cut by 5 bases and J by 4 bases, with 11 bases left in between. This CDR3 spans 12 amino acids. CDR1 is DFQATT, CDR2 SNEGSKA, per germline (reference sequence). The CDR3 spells CSAATGTYGYTF. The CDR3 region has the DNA TGCAGTGCTGCAACAGGGACCTATGGCTACACCTTC.

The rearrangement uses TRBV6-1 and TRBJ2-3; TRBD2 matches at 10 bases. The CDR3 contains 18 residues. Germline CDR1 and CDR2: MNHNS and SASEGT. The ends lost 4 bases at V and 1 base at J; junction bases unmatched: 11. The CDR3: CASSALIAGGLRTDTQYF. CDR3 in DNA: TGTGCCAGCAGTGCTCTCATAGCGGGGGGTCTTCGCACAGATACGCAGTATTTT.

The CDR3 bases are TGTGCCAGCAGCCAAGGGGGGGGCCTCGAGACCCAGTACTTC. It translates to CASSQGGGLETQYF. This chain links TRBV3-1 with TRBJ2-5; possible D gene TRBD2, 7 bases. The CDR3 totals 14 residues. Germline CDR1 and CDR2: LGHDT and YNNKEL (reference sequence). Deletions cut 1 base from V and 5 bases from J, with 11 bases between.

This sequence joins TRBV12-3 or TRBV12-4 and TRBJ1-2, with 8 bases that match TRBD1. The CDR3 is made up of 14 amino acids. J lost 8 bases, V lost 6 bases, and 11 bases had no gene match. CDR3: CASSRGDRGGGYTF. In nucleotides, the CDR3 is TGTGCCAGCAGCCGTGGAGACAGGGGTGGAGGCTACACCTTC.

CDR3 coding DNA: TGTGCCAGCAGCCCGAGCTCGCTTGTTGCGGAACTGTTTTTT. Its translation: CASSPSSLVAELFF. The chain uses TRBV11-2 and TRBJ1-4; D is ambiguous. The CDR3 is made up of 14 amino acids. Trimming left V 5 bases short and J 12 bases short, with 19 bases between. Germline values: CDR1 SGHAT, CDR2 FQNNGV. Filled out from reference TRBV11-2 and TRBJ1-4, the complete variable domain reads EAGVAQSPRYKIIEKRQSVAFWCNPISGHATLYWYQQILGQGPKLLIQFQNNGVVDDSQLPKDRFSAERLKGVDSTLKIQPAKLEDSAVYLCASSPSSLVAELFFGSGTQLSVL.

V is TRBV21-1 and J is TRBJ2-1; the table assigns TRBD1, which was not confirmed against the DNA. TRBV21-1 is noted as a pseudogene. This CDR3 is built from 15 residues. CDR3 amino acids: CASSRGVDSNNEQFF. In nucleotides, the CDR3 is TGTGCCAGCAGCCGCGGCGTGGACAGCAACAATGAGCAGTTCTTC.

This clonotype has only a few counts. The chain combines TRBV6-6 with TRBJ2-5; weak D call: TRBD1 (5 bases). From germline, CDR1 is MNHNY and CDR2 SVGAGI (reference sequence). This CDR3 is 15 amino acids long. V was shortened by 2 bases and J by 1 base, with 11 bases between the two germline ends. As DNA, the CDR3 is TGTGCCAGCAGTTACCCATCAGGGTTCCAAGAGACCCAGTACTTC. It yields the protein CASSYPSGFQETQYF.

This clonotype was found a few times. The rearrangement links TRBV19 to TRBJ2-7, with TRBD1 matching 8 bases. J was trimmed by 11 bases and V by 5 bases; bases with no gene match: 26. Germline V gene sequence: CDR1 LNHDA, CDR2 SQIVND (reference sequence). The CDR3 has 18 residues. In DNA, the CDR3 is TGTGCCAGTAGTCCGGGCGTCTCCGGGACAGGATTTCTCAGCGGAAAGTACTTC. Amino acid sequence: CASSPGVSGTGFLSGKYF.

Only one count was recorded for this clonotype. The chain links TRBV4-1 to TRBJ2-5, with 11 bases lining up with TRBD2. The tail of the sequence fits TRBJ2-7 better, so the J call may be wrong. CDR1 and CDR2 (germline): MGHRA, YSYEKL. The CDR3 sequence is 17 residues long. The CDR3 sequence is CASSQRGLAGLSYEQYF. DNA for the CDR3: TGCGCCAGCAGCCAACGTGGACTAGCGGGCCTCTCCTACGAGCAGTACTTC.

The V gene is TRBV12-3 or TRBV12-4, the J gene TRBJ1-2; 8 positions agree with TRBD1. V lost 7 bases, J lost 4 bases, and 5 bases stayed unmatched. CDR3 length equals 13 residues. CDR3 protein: CASTPGGGYGYTF. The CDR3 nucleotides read TGTGCCAGCACCCCAGGGGGCGGCTATGGCTACACCTTC.

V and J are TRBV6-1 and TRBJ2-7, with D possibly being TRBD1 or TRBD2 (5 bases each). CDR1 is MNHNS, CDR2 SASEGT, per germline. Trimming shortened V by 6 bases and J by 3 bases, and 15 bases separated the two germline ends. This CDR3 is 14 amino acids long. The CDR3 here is CASSANWGRYEQYF. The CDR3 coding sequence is TGTGCCAGCAGCGCGAACTGGGGACGCTACGAGCAGTACTTC.

The CDR3, as DNA: TGTGCGATCCCCCAGGGGGGAACCTACAATGAGCAGTTCTTC. This codes for CAIPQGGTYNEQFF. V usage is TRBV30 and J usage is TRBJ2-1; D perhaps matches TRBD1 (7 bases). The V gene's germline CDR1 is GTSNPN and CDR2 SVGIG (reference sequence). The CDR3 runs to 14 residues.

CDR3 region: CSSGQANYGYTF. As DNA, the CDR3 is TGCAGCTCCGGACAGGCTAACTATGGCTACACCTTC. J is TRBJ1-2 and V is TRBV29-1; TRBD1 aligns across 7 bases. This CDR3 comprises 12 residues. J lost 0 bases, V lost 8 bases, and 3 bases had no gene match. Germline CDR1 reads SQVTM; CDR2 reads ANQGSEA.

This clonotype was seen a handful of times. The CDR3 region has the DNA TGTGCCAGCAGCTTGGTTAGTTCGACGAACACTGAAGCTTTCTTT. It yields the protein CASSLVSSTNTEAFF. V is TRBV5-6 and J is TRBJ1-1; D gene uncertain. CDR1 is SGHDT and CDR2 is YYEEEE in the germline V gene. With 0 bases removed from V and 1 base from J, the gap between germline ends came to 10 bases. CDR3 length: 15 amino acids.

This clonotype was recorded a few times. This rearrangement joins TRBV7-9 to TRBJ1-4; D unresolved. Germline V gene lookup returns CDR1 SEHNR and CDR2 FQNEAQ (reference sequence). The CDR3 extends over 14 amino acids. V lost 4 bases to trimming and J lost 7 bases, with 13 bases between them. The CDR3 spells CASSWSTRVEKLFF. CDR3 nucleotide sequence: TGTGCCAGCAGCTGGTCGACCCGTGTTGAAAAACTGTTTTTT. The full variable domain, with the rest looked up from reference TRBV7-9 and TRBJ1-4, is DTGVSQNPRHKITKRGQNVTFRCDPISEHNRLYWYRQTLGQGPEFLTYFQNEAQLEKSRLLSDRFSAERPKGSFSTLEIQRTEQGDSAMYLCASSWSTRVEKLFFGSGTQLSVL.

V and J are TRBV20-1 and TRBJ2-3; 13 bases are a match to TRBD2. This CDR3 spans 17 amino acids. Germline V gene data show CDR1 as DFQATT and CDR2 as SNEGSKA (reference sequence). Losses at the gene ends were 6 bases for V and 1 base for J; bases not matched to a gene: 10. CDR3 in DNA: TGCAGTGCCACAACTAGCGGGAGGGAGGGTGGCACAGATACGCAGTATTTT. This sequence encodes CSATTSGREGGTDTQYF.

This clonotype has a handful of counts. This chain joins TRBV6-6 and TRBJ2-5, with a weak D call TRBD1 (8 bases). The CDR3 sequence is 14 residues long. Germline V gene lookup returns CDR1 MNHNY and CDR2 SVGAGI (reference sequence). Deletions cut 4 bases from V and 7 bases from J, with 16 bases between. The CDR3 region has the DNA TGTGCCAGCAGTTCTACAGGGGGGGAGGCGACCCAGTACTTC. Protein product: CASSSTGGEATQYF.

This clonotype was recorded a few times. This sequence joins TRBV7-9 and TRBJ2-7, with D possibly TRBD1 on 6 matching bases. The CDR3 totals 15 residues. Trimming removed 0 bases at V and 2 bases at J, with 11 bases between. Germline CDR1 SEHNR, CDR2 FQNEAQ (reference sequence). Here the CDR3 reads CASSLAVGHPYEQYF. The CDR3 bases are TGTGCCAGCAGCTTAGCCGTGGGACATCCCTACGAGCAGTACTTC.